This TCR beta chain comes out of a study of T cell changes during pregnancy in multiple sclerosis. This CDR3 has 13 residues. The V and J ends lost 2 bases and 5 bases, in that order; junction bases with no gene match: 1. Looked up from germline, CDR1 is GTSNPN and CDR2 is SVGIG (reference sequence). The method was immunoSEQ multiplex PCR; TCRdb's version includes in-frame clones alone and lacks a portion of them. This sample has around 39,000 clones; over 75% occur once, and the top ten carry more than 0.95%. The rearrangement uses TRBV30 and TRBJ2-3, with 10 positions matching TRBD2. This clonotype was obtained from a female donor with multiple sclerosis, enrolled in a pregnancy study. The source material was CD4+ T cells from peripheral blood mononuclear cells, sampled before pregnancy. CDR3 nucleotide sequence: TGTGCCTGGAGTCCTAGCGGGGGAGATACGCAGTATTTT. Encoded protein: CAWSPSGGDTQYF.